These 27 T cell receptor beta chains were all obtained from the same sample, sequenced in a study of long-term antiretroviral therapy in people with HIV (dated by TCRdb to between 2021 and 2023). The immunoSEQ hsTCRB v3.0 assay was used at survey level resolution to sequence the TRB variable region. The table was pulled from immuneACCESS by TCRdb, which kept in-frame rearrangements only. Such tables lose some clones; where checked, under half of the loss comes from unresolved V genes, and the rest has no known cause. For this sample there are some 30,000 clones; over 75% appear just once. Approximately 0.99% of the sample rests with the top ten. The input for sequencing was unsorted PBMCs, taken 2 years after starting antiretroviral therapy. The origin of the receptors is a man between 45 and 60 years old with HIV.

The chain carries TRBV5-6 and TRBJ2-5, with D perhaps TRBD1 or TRBD2 (5 bases each). V dropped 4 bases and J dropped 5 bases, with 18 bases sitting between them. CDR3 size: 15 residues. The germline V gene encodes CDR1 SGHDT and CDR2 YYEEEE. The CDR3 DNA is TGTGCCAGCAGCCTCCTCGGGCAGGGCGGGGAGACCCAGTACTTC. Its protein is CASSLLGQGGETQYF.

CDR3 bases: TGTGCCAGCAGTTACTCTCAGGGGGCAGGATTCACTGAAGCTTTCTTT. Protein: CASSYSQGAGFTEAFF. V usage is TRBV6-5 and J usage is TRBJ1-1; 8 bases are a match to TRBD1. Unmatched junction bases numbered 7, after V lost 0 bases and J lost 4 bases. This CDR3 has 16 amino acids. Germline lookup yields CDR1 MNHEY and CDR2 SVGAGI.

This sequence joins TRBV29-1 and TRBJ2-3; unclear D gene. The CDR3 runs to 13 residues. Deletions cut 2 bases from V and 0 bases from J, with 6 bases between. CDR1 SQVTM and CDR2 ANQGSEA come from the germline V gene. This CDR3 reads CSVERQSTDTQYF. The DNA for the CDR3 is TGCAGCGTTGAAAGGCAGAGCACAGATACGCAGTATTTT.

The rearrangement links TRBV27 to TRBJ2-3; D remains ambiguous. Germline V gives CDR1 MNHEY, CDR2 SMNVEV (reference sequence). The V end was cut by 6 bases, the J end by 2 bases, with 9 bases between. The CDR3 covers 13 residues. CDR3 in amino acids: CASSHSLTDTQYF. DNA of the CDR3: TGTGCCAGCAGCCATAGCCTCACAGATACGCAGTATTTT.

In its sample, this clone was seen once. Here the CDR3 reads CASSKGIFYEQYF. The CDR3 DNA sequence: TGTGCCAGTAGTAAAGGGATTTTCTACGAGCAGTACTTC. J is TRBJ2-7 and V is TRBV19; D is uncertain. Trimming pared 4 bases from V and 3 bases from J, leaving 10 bases between. Germline V lookup: CDR1 LNHDA, CDR2 SQIVND (reference sequence). This CDR3 comprises 13 residues.

The V call is TRBV2, the J call TRBJ2-7; TRBD1 agrees at 8 bases. CDR1 is SNHLY and CDR2 is FYNNEI in the germline V gene. The V segment lost 5 bases and the J segment 6 bases; nucleotides outside the gene matches: 3. The CDR3 runs 12 residues. Here the CDR3 reads CASSFRGREQYF. CDR3 DNA sequence: TGTGCCAGCAGTTTCAGGGGGCGCGAGCAGTACTTC. Full variable domain (rest looked up from reference TRBV2 and TRBJ2-7): EPEVTQTPSHQVTQMGQEVILRCVPISNHLYFYWYRQILGQKVEFLVSFYNNEISEKSEIFDDQFSVERPDGSNFTLKIRSTKLEDSAMYFCASSFRGREQYFGPGTRLTVT.

This rearrangement joins TRBV5-1 to TRBJ1-1; D may be TRBD1 (6 bases). The V end was cut by 4 bases, the J end by 4 bases, with 11 bases between. The germline V gene encodes CDR1 SGHRS and CDR2 YFSETQ. The CDR3 runs 13 residues. This CDR3 is CASSEDSPTEAFF. CDR3 DNA: TGCGCCAGCAGCGAGGACAGCCCCACTGAAGCTTTCTTT.

The rearrangement joins TRBV5-1 to TRBJ2-7; D perhaps matches TRBD1 (6 bases). Germline V CDR1 and CDR2: SGHRS, YFSETQ. V was pared by 0 bases and J by 0 bases, with 13 bases between. There are 16 residues in the CDR3. The CDR3 DNA sequence: TGCGCCAGCAGCTTGGAGACAGGCGCTAGCTCCTACGAGCAGTACTTC. Translating it yields CASSLETGASSYEQYF.

The chain is built from TRBV7-6 and TRBJ1-6, with D possibly matching TRBD1 (6 bases). Trimming pared 3 bases from V and 2 bases from J, leaving 14 bases between. CDR3 length equals 17 residues. Germline assignment: CDR1 SGHVS and CDR2 FNYEAQ. The DNA for the CDR3 is TGTGCCAGCAGCTTTCATCGGCGACAGGCCTATAATTCACCCCTCCACTTT. It codes for CASSFHRRQAYNSPLHF.

To note about this clone: Additional DNA sequences in this sample encode the identical CDR3. This sequence joins TRBV19 and TRBJ2-1; tentative D call: TRBD2 (6 bases). Germline V CDR1 and CDR2: LNHDA, SQIVND (reference sequence). CDR3 length: 12 residues. V gave up 3 bases and J gave up 7 bases, with 7 bases separating them. The chain's CDR3 is CASSIRGNEQFF. DNA for the CDR3: TGTGCCAGTAGTATTCGGGGGAATGAGCAGTTCTTC.

This clone showed up just once. J is TRBJ2-7 and V is TRBV2; TRBD2 might be the D (5 bases). Germline lookup yields CDR1 SNHLY and CDR2 FYNNEI. V was clipped by 7 bases and J by 0 bases, with 13 bases between them. This CDR3 has 14 residues. The CDR3, as DNA: TGTGCCAGCATCCCAATAGGGAGCTCCTACGAGCAGTACTTC. This codes for CASIPIGSSYEQYF.

V and J are TRBV5-8 and TRBJ1-2; 7 bases align to TRBD1. This CDR3 comprises 15 residues. The V gene's germline CDR1 is SGHTS and CDR2 YDEGEE. With V trimmed by 1 base and J by 0 bases, 3 bases remained unmatched. In nucleotides, the CDR3 is TGTGCCAGCAGCTTGAGGGGGACAGCTAACTATGGCTACACCTTC. Protein product: CASSLRGTANYGYTF.

The chain joins TRBV11-1 to TRBJ1-2; 8 bases map to TRBD1. The CDR3 length is 13 residues. The V and J ends lost 3 bases and 3 bases, in that order; junction bases with no gene match: 0. In germline, CDR1 is SGHAT, CDR2 FQDESV (reference sequence). This chain's CDR3 is CASSLTGDYGYTF. CDR3 coding DNA: TGTGCCAGCAGCTTGACAGGGGACTATGGCTACACCTTC.

The CDR3 DNA reads TGTGCCAGCAGCTTTAATCCCTACCAGGTTACGGTGGACTATGGCTACACCTTC. Its protein product is CASSFNPYQVTVDYGYTF. The chain recombines TRBV5-5 with TRBJ1-2; D uncertain. CDR3 length equals 18 residues. CDR1 is SGHKS, CDR2 YYEKEE, per germline (reference sequence). V lost 2 bases to trimming and J lost 3 bases, with 23 bases between them. Full variable domain (rest looked up from reference TRBV5-5 and TRBJ1-2): DAGVTQSPTHLIKTRGQQVTLRCSPISGHKSVSWYQQVLGQGPQFIFQYYEKEERGRGNFPDRFSARQFPNYSSELNVNALLLGDSALYLCASSFNPYQVTVDYGYTFGSGTRLTVV.

The CDR3 spells CASSFVAGMINEQFF. The CDR3 DNA is TGTGCCAGCAGTTTCGTTGCGGGGATGATCAATGAGCAGTTCTTC. The chain links TRBV28 to TRBJ2-1, with D tentatively TRBD2 (6 bases). The CDR3 has 15 amino acids. Trimming took off 3 bases at V and 6 bases at J, with 15 bases between the two ends. Per the germline V gene, CDR1 is MDHEN and CDR2 is SYDVKM.

This chain joins TRBV30 and TRBJ2-7; D is perhaps TRBD1 (6 bases). This CDR3 contains 13 residues. Germline CDR1 is GTSNPN and CDR2 is SVGIG (reference sequence). The germline V and J ends were trimmed by 4 bases and 2 bases, with 12 bases remaining between them. CDR3 protein: CAWNQGSTYEQYF. CDR3 DNA sequence: TGTGCCTGGAATCAGGGGTCAACCTACGAGCAGTACTTC.

The rearrangement links TRBV28 to TRBJ2-3; the D gene is possibly TRBD2 (5 bases). V lost 7 bases and J lost 4, with 12 bases in between. Germline V lookup: CDR1 MDHEN, CDR2 SYDVKM. The CDR3 extends over 13 amino acids. The CDR3 bases are TGTGCCAGCACCCCCCTGAGGGCAGATACGCAGTATTTT. It translates to CASTPLRADTQYF.

This clone has only one observation. The rearrangement links TRBV5-1 to TRBJ1-1; 7 bases align to TRBD1. The V gene's germline CDR1 is SGHRS and CDR2 YFSETQ. This CDR3 has 16 residues. V lost 1 base, J lost 0 bases, and 6 bases stayed unmatched. The CDR3 sequence is CASSLNPDRLNTEAFF. In nucleotides, the CDR3 is TGCGCCAGCAGCTTGAATCCGGACAGGTTGAACACTGAAGCTTTCTTT.

The chain has TRBV11-2 and TRBJ1-1; unclear D gene. The CDR3 sequence is 15 residues long. Trimming stripped 2 bases from V and 1 base from J, with 11 bases between. CDR1 and CDR2 from the germline V gene are SGHAT and FQNNGV. The CDR3: CASSLSWGGNTEAFF. In DNA, the CDR3 is TGTGCCAGCAGCTTATCGTGGGGTGGGAACACTGAAGCTTTCTTT.

This chain joins TRBV9 and TRBJ2-1, with a weak D call TRBD2 (6 bases). The CDR3 is 18 residues long. CDR1 SGDLS and CDR2 YYNGEE come from the germline V gene. V shed 3 bases and J shed 0 bases, with 19 bases lying between them. The CDR3 DNA reads TGTGCCAGCAGCGCAACCTATGGAGGGAAAGGCTCCTACAATGAGCAGTTCTTC. Translation gives CASSATYGGKGSYNEQFF.

The genes are TRBV18 and TRBJ2-3; maybe TRBD1 (6 bases). CDR1 and CDR2 (germline): KGHSH, LQKENI. The V and J ends lost 2 bases and 4 bases respectively, with 13 bases between them. The CDR3 sequence is 15 residues long. CDR3 sequence (DNA): TGTGCCAGCTCACCAAGGACAGCTGGCGCAGATACGCAGTATTTT. Translated: CASSPRTAGADTQYF.

The CDR3 nucleotides are TGTGCCAGCAGCTTGTACAGATTTAACACCGGGGAGCTGTTTTTT. It encodes CASSLYRFNTGELFF. This chain links TRBV7-8 with TRBJ2-2; D is undetermined. The CDR3 consists of 15 residues. Germline V gene data show CDR1 as SGHVS and CDR2 as FQNEAQ. Trimming took 3 bases from V and 2 from J, leaving 10 bases between them.

The chain links TRBV18 to TRBJ1-1; 9 bases are a match to TRBD1. The CDR3 runs 16 residues. CDR1 and CDR2 (germline): KGHSH, LQKENI. V gave up 5 bases and J gave up 5 bases; unmatched junction bases: 12. The CDR3 loop is CASSVRPGQGDTEAFF. The CDR3 DNA is TGTGCCAGCTCAGTGAGGCCGGGACAGGGAGATACTGAAGCTTTCTTT.

The chain carries TRBV11-3 and TRBJ2-3; 10 bases line up with TRBD2. The CDR3 length is 15 residues. V shed 7 bases and J 1 base; nucleotides not matched to a gene: 5. Looked up from germline, CDR1 is SGHNT and CDR2 is YENEEA. The CDR3 DNA is TGTGCCAGCAAAGGGCTAGCGGGAGGCACAGATACGCAGTATTTT. It translates to CASKGLAGGTDTQYF.

The V gene is TRBV7-8, the J gene TRBJ1-3; D might be TRBD1 (6 bases). The CDR3 has 15 residues. Trimming stripped 1 base from V and 0 bases from J, with 7 bases between. CDR1 and CDR2 (germline): SGHVS, FQNEAQ. Written as DNA, the CDR3 is TGTGCCAGCAGCTTAGGGGGGCACTCTGGAAACACCATATATTTT. Amino acids: CASSLGGHSGNTIYF.

This clone was recorded once. The chain recombines TRBV19 with TRBJ2-1; D not certain. V lost 1 base, J lost 10 bases, and 8 bases lay in between. CDR3 size: 12 residues. CDR1 and CDR2 from the germline V gene are LNHDA and SQIVND (reference sequence). The CDR3 is CASSIVTGEQFF. As DNA, the CDR3 is TGTGCCAGTAGTATAGTAACCGGAGAGCAGTTCTTC. Drawing the rest from reference TRBV19 and TRBJ2-1, the complete variable domain is DGGITQSPKYLFRKEGQNVTLSCEQNLNHDAMYWYRQDPGQGLRLIYYSQIVNDFQKGDIAEGYSVSREKKESFPLTVTSAQKNPTAFYLCASSIVTGEQFFGPGTRLTVL.

This sequence joins TRBV6-6 and TRBJ1-2; D possibly corresponds to TRBD1 (5 bases). The CDR3 is made up of 16 amino acids. Germline loops: CDR1 MNHNY, CDR2 SVGAGI (reference sequence). Trimming shortened V by 0 bases and J by 4 bases, and 15 bases separated the two germline ends. CDR3 DNA: TGTGCCAGCAGTTACTCGCCACAGGATCTTGGCTATGGCTACACCTTC. Translated, it gives CASSYSPQDLGYGYTF.